The 14 T cell receptor beta chains in this list originate from one sample, sequenced in a study of a mutant IDH1 vaccine in newly diagnosed glioma. Their antigens are not known. Described time point: week 11, during vaccination. Each vaccine dose was 300 ug of mutant IDH1 20-mer peptide, with topical imiquimod. Here immunoSEQ multiplex PCR was the method, and the copy in TCRdb shows in-frame clones only, minus some. The repertoire holds around 100,000 clones, with roughly 90% as singletons. This material consisted of PBMCs, taken from a glioma patient whose treatment included an IDH1 peptide vaccine. The receptors here all came from a woman in her forties or fifties with glioma.

V usage is TRBV28 and J usage is TRBJ2-7; 10 bases agree with TRBD2. The CDR3 runs 17 residues. Losses at the gene ends were 6 bases for V and 2 bases for J; bases not matched to a gene: 13. Germline V gene data show CDR1 as MDHEN and CDR2 as SYDVKM. The CDR3, as DNA: TGTGCCAGCAGCTTCTCCCTCCAGCGGGAGGGGGCCTACGAGCAGTACTTC. Protein: CASSFSLQREGAYEQYF.

This rearrangement joins TRBV5-1 to TRBJ1-4; 9 nucleotides agree with TRBD1. Germline V lookup: CDR1 SGHRS, CDR2 YFSETQ. The ends lost 4 bases at V and 7 bases at J; junction bases unmatched: 5. The CDR3 is made up of 14 amino acids. This CDR3 reads CASSVGTGSEKLFF. DNA for the CDR3: TGCGCCAGCAGCGTGGGGACAGGGAGTGAAAAACTGTTTTTT.

The CDR3, as DNA: TGCGCCAGCAGCTACGGAGATCAGGCGGGCTACACCTTC. Translating it yields CASSYGDQAGYTF. This chain joins TRBV5-1 and TRBJ1-2; D is ambiguous. Deletions cut 3 bases from V and 8 bases from J, with 14 bases between. In germline, CDR1 is SGHRS, CDR2 YFSETQ. CDR3 length: 13 amino acids. Supplemented by reference TRBV5-1 and TRBJ1-2, the full variable domain reads KAGVTQTPRYLIKTRGQQVTLSCSPISGHRSVSWYQQTPGQGLQFLFEYFSETQRNKGNFPGRFSGRQFSNSRSEMNVSTLELGDSALYLCASSYGDQAGYTFGSGTRLTVV.

The chain is built from TRBV19 and TRBJ1-3; TRBD1 aligns across 8 bases. CDR3 size: 13 residues. Trimming cost V 4 bases and J 4 bases; bases outside gene matches: 0. CDR1 is LNHDA, CDR2 SQIVND, per germline (reference sequence). This chain's CDR3 is CASSTGGGNTIYF. The CDR3 DNA reads TGTGCCAGTAGTACAGGGGGCGGAAACACCATATATTTT.

The rearrangement joins TRBV19 to TRBJ2-5; TRBD1 agrees at 10 bases. The CDR3 is made up of 14 amino acids. Germline CDR1 LNHDA, CDR2 SQIVND (reference sequence). V dropped 6 bases and J dropped 7; count of bases not matched to a gene: 8. CDR3 bases: TGTGCCAGTAGCCCGACAGGGGGCGGAGGGACCCAGTACTTC. Encoded protein: CASSPTGGGGTQYF.

The genes are TRBV28 and TRBJ2-1; 9 nucleotides align to TRBD1. The CDR3 runs 18 residues. The ends lost 2 bases at V and 6 bases at J; junction bases unmatched: 14. Germline values: CDR1 MDHEN, CDR2 SYDVKM. CDR3 bases: TGTGCCAGCAGTTTACCTTCCCCGGGACAGGGAACGAGCAATGAGCAGTTCTTC. The encoded protein is CASSLPSPGQGTSNEQFF.

The J gene is TRBJ2-1, the V gene TRBV9, with D maybe TRBD2 (5 bases). V gave up 3 bases and J gave up 0 bases, with 10 bases separating them. There are 15 residues in the CDR3. In germline, CDR1 is SGDLS, CDR2 YYNGEE. CDR3 protein: CASSASGISYNEQFF. The CDR3 DNA reads TGTGCCAGCAGCGCCAGCGGAATCTCCTACAATGAGCAGTTCTTC.

The chain is built from TRBV14 and TRBJ2-3, with unresolved D. Germline V gene lookup returns CDR1 SGHDN and CDR2 FVKESK. Trimming cost V 0 bases and J 5 bases, with 12 bases left between them. CDR3 length: 15 residues. This CDR3 reads CASSQENSMRDTQYF. Here the CDR3 DNA reads TGTGCCAGCAGCCAAGAAAATAGTATGAGAGATACGCAGTATTTT.

This clone was counted only a few times. V usage is TRBV11-2 and J usage is TRBJ2-7; TRBD2 matches at 9 bases. The V segment lost 5 bases and the J segment 6 bases; nucleotides outside the gene matches: 11. Looked up from germline, CDR1 is SGHAT and CDR2 is FQNNGV. This CDR3 contains 15 residues. In nucleotides, the CDR3 is TGTGCCAGCAGCCCCCGCCCAGCGGGAGGCCTCGAGCAGTACTTC. This sequence encodes CASSPRPAGGLEQYF.

The rearrangement links TRBV28 to TRBJ2-7; D unclear. The CDR3 runs 12 residues. V lost 6 bases and J 5 bases, leaving 11 bases between the germline ends. CDR1 MDHEN and CDR2 SYDVKM come from the germline V gene. The CDR3, as DNA: TGTGCCAGCAGCCTAAGCCGCCACGAGCAGTACTTC. This encodes CASSLSRHEQYF.

The chain is built from TRBV2 and TRBJ2-3; D might be TRBD1 (5 bases). The CDR3 is 14 residues long. CDR1 and CDR2 (germline): SNHLY, FYNNEI. The ends were cut back, 4 bases at V and 2 bases at J, with 10 bases in the middle. CDR3 nucleotide sequence: TGTGCCAGCAGTGTCGTCAGGGTCACAGATACGCAGTATTTT. Amino acids: CASSVVRVTDTQYF.

This chain connects TRBV25-1 to TRBJ1-2, with TRBD1 as a possible D gene (5 bases). The ends were cut back, 4 bases at V and 4 bases at J, with 19 bases in the middle. The CDR3 sequence is 16 residues long. From germline, CDR1 is MGHDK and CDR2 SYGVNS. The CDR3 loop is CASSGGGRTPFYGYTF. CDR3 sequence (DNA): TGTGCCAGCAGTGGGGGGGGACGGACTCCTTTCTATGGCTACACCTTC.

The chain has TRBV5-4 and TRBJ2-1; the D gene is possibly TRBD2 (6 bases). The V end lost 4 bases, the J end lost 2 bases, and 16 bases lay between the germline ends. CDR3 length equals 16 residues. Germline CDR1 and CDR2: SGHNT and YYREEE (reference sequence). This chain's CDR3 is CASSAAGTSTYNEQFF. CDR3 in DNA: TGTGCCAGCAGCGCCGCCGGGACTTCAACCTACAATGAGCAGTTCTTC. The whole variable domain, filled in from reference TRBV5-4 and TRBJ2-1, reads ETGVTQSPTHLIKTRGQQVTLRCSSQSGHNTVSWYQQALGQGPQFIFQYYREEENGRGNFPPRFSGLQFPNYSSELNVNALELDDSALYLCASSAAGTSTYNEQFFGPGTRLTVL.

The rearrangement links TRBV28 to TRBJ1-1, with no clear D. There are 14 residues in the CDR3. CDR1 is MDHEN, CDR2 SYDVKM, per germline. Trimming removed 4 bases from V and 1 base from J, with 10 bases in between. CDR3: CASSSPDPNTEAFF. In nucleotides, the CDR3 is TGTGCCAGCAGTTCCCCGGACCCGAACACTGAAGCTTTCTTT.